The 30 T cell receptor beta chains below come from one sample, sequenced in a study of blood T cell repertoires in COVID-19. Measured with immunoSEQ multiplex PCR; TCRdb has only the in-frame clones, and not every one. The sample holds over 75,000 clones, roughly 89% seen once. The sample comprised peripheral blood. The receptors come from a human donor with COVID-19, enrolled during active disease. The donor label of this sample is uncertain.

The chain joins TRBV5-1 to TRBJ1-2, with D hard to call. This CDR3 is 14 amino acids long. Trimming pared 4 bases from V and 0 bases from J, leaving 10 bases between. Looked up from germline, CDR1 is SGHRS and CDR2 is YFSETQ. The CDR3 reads CASSRLSSNYGYTF. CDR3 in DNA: TGCGCCAGCAGCCGACTCTCCTCTAACTATGGCTACACCTTC.

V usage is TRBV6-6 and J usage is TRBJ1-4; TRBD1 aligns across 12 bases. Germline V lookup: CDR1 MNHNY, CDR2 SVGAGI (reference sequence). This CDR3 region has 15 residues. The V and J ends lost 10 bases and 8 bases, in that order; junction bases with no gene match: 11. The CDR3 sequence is CATGGTGGEGEKLFF. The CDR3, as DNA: TGTGCCACCGGGGGGACAGGGGGCGAAGGAGAAAAACTGTTTTTT.

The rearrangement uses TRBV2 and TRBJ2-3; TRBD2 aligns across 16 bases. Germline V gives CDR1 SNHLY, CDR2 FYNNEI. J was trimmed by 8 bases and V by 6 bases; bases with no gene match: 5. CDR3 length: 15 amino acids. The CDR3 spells CASRGGTSGGGTQYF. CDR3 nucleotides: TGTGCCAGCAGAGGCGGGACTAGCGGGGGGGGTACGCAGTATTTT. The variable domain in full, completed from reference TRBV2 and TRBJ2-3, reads EPEVTQTPSHQVTQMGQEVILRCVPISNHLYFYWYRQILGQKVEFLVSFYNNEISEKSEIFDDQFSVERPDGSNFTLKIRSTKLEDSAMYFCASRGGTSGGGTQYFGPGTRLTVL.

In DNA, the CDR3 is TGTGCCAGCAGCCCCAGTAGCGGGAGCTCCTACGAGCAGTACTTC. As protein: CASSPSSGSSYEQYF. The rearrangement uses TRBV28 and TRBJ2-7, with 9 positions matching TRBD2. The germline gives CDR1 MDHEN, CDR2 SYDVKM. The junction had 6 bases not matched to a gene; V was cut back by 6 bases and J by 0 bases. The CDR3 spans 15 residues.

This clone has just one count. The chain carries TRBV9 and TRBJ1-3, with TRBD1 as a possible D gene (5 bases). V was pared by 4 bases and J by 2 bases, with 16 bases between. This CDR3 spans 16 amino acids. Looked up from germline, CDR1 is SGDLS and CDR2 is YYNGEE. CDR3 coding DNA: TGTGCCAGCAGCCCCCTGGATGGGGGGGCTGGAAACACCATATATTTT. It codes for CASSPLDGGAGNTIYF.

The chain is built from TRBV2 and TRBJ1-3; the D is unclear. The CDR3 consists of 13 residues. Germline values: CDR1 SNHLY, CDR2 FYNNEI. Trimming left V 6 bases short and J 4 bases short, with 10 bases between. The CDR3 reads CASSAGAGNTIYF. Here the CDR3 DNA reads TGTGCCAGCAGCGCGGGAGCGGGAAACACCATATATTTT.

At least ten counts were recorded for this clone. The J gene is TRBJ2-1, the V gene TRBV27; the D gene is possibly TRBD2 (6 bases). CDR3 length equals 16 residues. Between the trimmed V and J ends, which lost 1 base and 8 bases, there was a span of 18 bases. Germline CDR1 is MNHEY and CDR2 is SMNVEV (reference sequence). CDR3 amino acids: CASSLYSSESGDEQFF. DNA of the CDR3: TGTGCCAGCAGTTTATATTCTAGCGAGTCTGGCGATGAGCAGTTCTTC.

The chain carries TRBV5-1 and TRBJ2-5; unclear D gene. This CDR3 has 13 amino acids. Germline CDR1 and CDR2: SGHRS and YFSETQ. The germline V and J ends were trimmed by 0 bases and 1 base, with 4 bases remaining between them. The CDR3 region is CASSLESQETQYF. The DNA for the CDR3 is TGCGCCAGCAGCTTGGAGAGCCAAGAGACCCAGTACTTC.

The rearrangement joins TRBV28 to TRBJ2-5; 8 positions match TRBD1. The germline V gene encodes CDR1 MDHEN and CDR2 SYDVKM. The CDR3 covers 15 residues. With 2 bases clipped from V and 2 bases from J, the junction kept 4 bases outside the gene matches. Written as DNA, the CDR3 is TGTGCCAGCAGTTTACCTTGGACAGGGCAAGAGACCCAGTACTTC. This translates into CASSLPWTGQETQYF.

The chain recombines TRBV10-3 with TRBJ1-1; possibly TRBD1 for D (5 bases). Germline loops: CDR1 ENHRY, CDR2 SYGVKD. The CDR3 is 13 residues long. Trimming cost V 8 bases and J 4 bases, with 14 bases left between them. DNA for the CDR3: TGTGCCATCTATGGAGGGGCGGGCACTGAAGCTTTCTTT. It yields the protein CAIYGGAGTEAFF.

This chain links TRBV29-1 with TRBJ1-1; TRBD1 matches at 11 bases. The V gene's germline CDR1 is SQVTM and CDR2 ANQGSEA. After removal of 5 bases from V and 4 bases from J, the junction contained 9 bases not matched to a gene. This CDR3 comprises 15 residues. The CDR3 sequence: CSVPEDRGRGTEAFF. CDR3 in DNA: TGCAGCGTTCCCGAGGACAGGGGGCGGGGCACTGAAGCTTTCTTT.

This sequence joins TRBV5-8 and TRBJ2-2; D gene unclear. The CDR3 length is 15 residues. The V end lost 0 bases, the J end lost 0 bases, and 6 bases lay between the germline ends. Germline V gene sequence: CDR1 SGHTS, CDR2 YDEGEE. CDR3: CASSLESANTGELFF. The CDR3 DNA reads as TGTGCCAGCAGCTTGGAGTCAGCGAACACCGGGGAGCTGTTTTTT.

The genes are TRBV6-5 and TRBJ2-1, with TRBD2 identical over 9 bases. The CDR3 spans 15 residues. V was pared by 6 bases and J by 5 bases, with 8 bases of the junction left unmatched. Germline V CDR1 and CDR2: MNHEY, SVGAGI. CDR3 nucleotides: TGTGCCAGCAGCCTGACTAGCGGAGGGGACAATGAGCAGTTCTTC. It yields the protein CASSLTSGGDNEQFF.

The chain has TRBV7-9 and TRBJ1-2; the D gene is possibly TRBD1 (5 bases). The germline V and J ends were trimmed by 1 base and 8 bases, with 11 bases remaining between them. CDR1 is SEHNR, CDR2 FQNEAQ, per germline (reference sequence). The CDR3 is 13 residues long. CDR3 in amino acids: CASSLGPRDGYTF. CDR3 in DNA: TGTGCCAGCAGCTTAGGCCCGCGGGACGGCTACACCTTC. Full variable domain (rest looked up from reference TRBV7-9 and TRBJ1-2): DTGVSQNPRHKITKRGQNVTFRCDPISEHNRLYWYRQTLGQGPEFLTYFQNEAQLEKSRLLSDRFSAERPKGSFSTLEIQRTEQGDSAMYLCASSLGPRDGYTFGSGTRLTVV.

The CDR3 sequence is CASSFTTGVGEGNQPQHF. DNA of the CDR3: TGTGCCAGCTCATTCACGACAGGGGTGGGGGAAGGCAATCAGCCCCAGCATTTT. The V and J genes are TRBV18 and TRBJ1-5, with 8 bases matching TRBD1. After removal of 5 bases from V and 2 bases from J, the junction contained 14 bases not matched to a gene. Looked up from germline, CDR1 is KGHSH and CDR2 is LQKENI. There are 18 residues in the CDR3.

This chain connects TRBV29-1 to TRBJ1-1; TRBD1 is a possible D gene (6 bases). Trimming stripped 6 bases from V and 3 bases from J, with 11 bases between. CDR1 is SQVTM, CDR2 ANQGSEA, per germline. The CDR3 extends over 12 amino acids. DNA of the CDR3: TGCAGCGTACAGGGAATCGACACTGAAGCTTTCTTT. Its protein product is CSVQGIDTEAFF. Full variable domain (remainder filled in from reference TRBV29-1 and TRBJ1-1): SAVISQKPSRDICQRGTSLTIQCQVDSQVTMMFWYRQQPGQSLTLIATANQGSEATYESGFVIDKFPISRPNLTFSTLTVSNMSPEDSSIYLCSVQGIDTEAFFGQGTRLTVV.

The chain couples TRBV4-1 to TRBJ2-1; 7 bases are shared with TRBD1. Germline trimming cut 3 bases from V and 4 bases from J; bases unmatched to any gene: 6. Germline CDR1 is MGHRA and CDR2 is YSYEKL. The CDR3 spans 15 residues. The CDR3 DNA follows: TGCGCCAGCAGCCATCCGGGACAGTCTTACAATGAGCAGTTCTTC. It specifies CASSHPGQSYNEQFF.

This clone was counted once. Here the CDR3 reads CASSVGQYTGELFF. CDR3 nucleotide sequence: TGTGCCAGCAGCGTAGGACAGTACACCGGGGAGCTGTTTTTT. The chain joins TRBV9 to TRBJ2-2; TRBD1 is a possible D gene (5 bases). This CDR3 is 14 amino acids long. The germline V gene encodes CDR1 SGDLS and CDR2 YYNGEE. The germline V and J ends were trimmed by 0 bases and 3 bases, with 6 bases remaining between them.

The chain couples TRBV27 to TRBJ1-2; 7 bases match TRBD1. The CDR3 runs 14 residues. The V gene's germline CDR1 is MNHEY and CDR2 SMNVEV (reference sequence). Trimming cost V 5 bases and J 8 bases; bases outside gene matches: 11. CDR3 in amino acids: CASSHNRGGEGYTF. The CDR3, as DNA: TGTGCCAGCAGTCATAACAGGGGTGGCGAAGGCTACACCTTC.

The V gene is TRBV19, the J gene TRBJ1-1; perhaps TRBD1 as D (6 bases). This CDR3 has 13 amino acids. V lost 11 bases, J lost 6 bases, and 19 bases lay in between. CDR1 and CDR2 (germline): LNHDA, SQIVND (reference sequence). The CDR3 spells CAVQGWEKAEAFF. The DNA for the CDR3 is TGTGCCGTCCAGGGGTGGGAAAAGGCTGAAGCTTTCTTT.

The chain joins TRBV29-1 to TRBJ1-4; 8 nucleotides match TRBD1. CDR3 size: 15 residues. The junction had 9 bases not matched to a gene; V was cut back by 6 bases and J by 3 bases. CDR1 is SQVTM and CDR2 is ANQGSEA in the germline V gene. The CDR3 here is CSVRRGQGPNEKLFF. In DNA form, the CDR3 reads TGCAGCGTCCGAAGAGGACAGGGCCCTAATGAAAAACTGTTTTTT.

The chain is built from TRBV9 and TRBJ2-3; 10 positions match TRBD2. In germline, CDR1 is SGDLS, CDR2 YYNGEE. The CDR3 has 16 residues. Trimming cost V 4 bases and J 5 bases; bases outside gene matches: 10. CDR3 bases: TGTGCCAGCAGCAGAGGAGCGGGAGGGCCGGGAGATACGCAGTATTTT. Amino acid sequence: CASSRGAGGPGDTQYF.

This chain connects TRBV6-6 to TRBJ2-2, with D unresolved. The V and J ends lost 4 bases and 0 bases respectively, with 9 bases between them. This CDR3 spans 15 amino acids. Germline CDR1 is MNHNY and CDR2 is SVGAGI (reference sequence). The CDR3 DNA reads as TGTGCCAGCAGTTTAGCTAACTCGAACACCGGGGAGCTGTTTTTT. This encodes CASSLANSNTGELFF.

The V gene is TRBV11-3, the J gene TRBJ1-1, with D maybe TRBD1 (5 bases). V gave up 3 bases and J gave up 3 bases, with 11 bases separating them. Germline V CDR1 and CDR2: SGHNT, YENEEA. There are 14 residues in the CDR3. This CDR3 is CASSFQGADTEAFF. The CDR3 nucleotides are TGTGCCAGCAGCTTTCAGGGCGCGGACACTGAAGCTTTCTTT. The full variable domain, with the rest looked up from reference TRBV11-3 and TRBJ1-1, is EAGVVQSPRYKIIEKKQPVAFWCNPISGHNTLYWYLQNLGQGPELLIRYENEEAVDDSQLPKDRFSAERLKGVDSTLKIQPAELGDSAVYLCASSFQGADTEAFFGQGTRLTVV.

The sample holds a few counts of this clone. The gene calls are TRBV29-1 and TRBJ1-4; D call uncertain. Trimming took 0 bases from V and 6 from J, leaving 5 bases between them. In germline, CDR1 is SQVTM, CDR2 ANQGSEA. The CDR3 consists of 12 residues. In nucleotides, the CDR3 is TGCAGCGTTGAAGATGGCCATGAAAAACTGTTTTTT. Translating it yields CSVEDGHEKLFF.

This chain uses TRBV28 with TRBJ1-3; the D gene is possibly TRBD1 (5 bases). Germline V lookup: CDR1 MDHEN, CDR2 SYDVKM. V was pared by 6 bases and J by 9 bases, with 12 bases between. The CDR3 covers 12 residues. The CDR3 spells CASRGGDRTIYF. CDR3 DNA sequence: TGTGCCAGCAGGGGGGGGGACCGCACCATATATTTT. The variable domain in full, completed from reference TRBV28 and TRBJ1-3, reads DVKVTQSSRYLVKRTGEKVFLECVQDMDHENMFWYRQDPGLGLRLIYFSYDVKMKEKGDIPEGYSVSREKKERFSLILESASTNQTSMYLCASRGGDRTIYFGEGSWLTVV.

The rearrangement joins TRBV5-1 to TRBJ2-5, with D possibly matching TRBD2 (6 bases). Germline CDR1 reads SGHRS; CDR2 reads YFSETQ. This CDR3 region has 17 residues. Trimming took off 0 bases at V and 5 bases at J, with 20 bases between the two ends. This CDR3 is CASSLGGSGQGGETQYF. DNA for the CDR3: TGCGCCAGCAGCTTGGGAGGCAGCGGGCAAGGAGGGGAGACCCAGTACTTC.

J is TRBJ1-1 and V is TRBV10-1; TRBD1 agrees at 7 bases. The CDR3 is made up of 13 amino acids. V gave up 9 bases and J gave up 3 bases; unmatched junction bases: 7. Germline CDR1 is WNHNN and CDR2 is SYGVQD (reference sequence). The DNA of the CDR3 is TGCGCCAGGCTACAGGGGCGCTACACTGAAGCTTTCTTT. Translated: CARLQGRYTEAFF.

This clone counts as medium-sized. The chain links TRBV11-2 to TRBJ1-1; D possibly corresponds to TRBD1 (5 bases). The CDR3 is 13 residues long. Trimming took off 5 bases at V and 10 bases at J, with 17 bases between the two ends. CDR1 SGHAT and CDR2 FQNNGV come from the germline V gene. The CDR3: CASSLSSGGVAFF. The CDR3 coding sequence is TGTGCCAGCAGCCTCTCTTCGGGGGGAGTAGCTTTCTTT.

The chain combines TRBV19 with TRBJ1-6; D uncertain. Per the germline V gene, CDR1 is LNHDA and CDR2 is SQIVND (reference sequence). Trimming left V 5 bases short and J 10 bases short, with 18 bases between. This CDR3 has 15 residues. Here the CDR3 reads CASSPDSTRESPLHF. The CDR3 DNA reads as TGTGCCAGTAGTCCGGACTCAACCCGAGAGTCACCCCTCCACTTT.